In this sample, the clone carrying this T cell receptor beta chain turned up many times. The CDR3 has 15 residues. Germline loops: CDR1 SEHNR, CDR2 FQNEAQ (reference sequence). V was clipped by 4 bases and J by 3 bases, with 15 bases between them. This record belongs to a study of T cells in Graves' hyperthyroidism and ophthalmopathy. TCR beta CDR3 region amplification was performed from RNA transcripts. An initial round of RT-PCR targeting the TCR CDR3 relied on the HTBI primer set. TCRdb passed the multiplex PCR reads through MiXCR, listing each CDR3 protein once. The repertoire holds 200,000 to 250,000 distinct CDR3 sequences, about a sixth seen once, with 50% in the top ten.

The chain joins TRBV7-9 to TRBJ2-5; D possibly corresponds to TRBD2 (5 bases). The receptor's source is a man aged 50-60 years with Graves' hyperthyroidism. Sequenced: blood. The CDR3 protein is CASSSDGLREETQYF. For the CDR3, the DNA is TGTGCCAGCAGCTCTGACGGACTGAGAGAAGAGACCCAGTACTTC. The whole variable domain, remainder taken from reference TRBV7-9 and TRBJ2-5, is DTGVSQNPRHKITKRGQNVTFRCDPISEHNRLYWYRQTLGQGPEFLTYFQNEAQLEKSRLLSDRFSAERPKGSFSTLEIQRTEQGDSAMYLCASSSDGLREETQYFGPGTRLLVL.